This T cell receptor beta chain was sequenced in a study of neoadjuvant anti-PD-1 for oral cavity cancer. Method: immunoSEQ multiplex PCR; TCRdb's copy keeps in-frame clones and lacks some. The top ten hold about 2.4% of the sample, which has about 16,000 clones, roughly 70% seen once. This CDR3 has 13 amino acids. Trimming stripped 4 bases from V and 7 bases from J, with 10 bases between. CDR1 is MNHEY, CDR2 SVGAGI, per germline. Patients had HPV-negative, locally advanced oral cavity squamous cell carcinoma. The chain joins TRBV6-5 to TRBJ1-4, with D perhaps matching TRBD1 (5 bases). The source is a person aged 40 to 85 with oral cavity squamous cell carcinoma. This sample comprised PBMCs, obtained before nivolumab (anti-PD-1) treatment. CDR3 amino acids: CASSSGPLEKLFF. The CDR3 DNA follows: TGTGCCAGCAGTTCGGGACCCCTTGAAAAACTGTTTTTT.